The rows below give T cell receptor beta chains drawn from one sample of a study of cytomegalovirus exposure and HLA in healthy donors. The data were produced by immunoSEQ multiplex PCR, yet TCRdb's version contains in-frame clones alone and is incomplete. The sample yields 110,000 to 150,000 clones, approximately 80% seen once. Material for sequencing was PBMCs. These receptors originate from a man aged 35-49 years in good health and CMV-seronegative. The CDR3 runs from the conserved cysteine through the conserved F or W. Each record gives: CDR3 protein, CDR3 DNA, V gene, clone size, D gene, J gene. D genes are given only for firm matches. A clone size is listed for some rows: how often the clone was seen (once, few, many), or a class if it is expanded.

CASSAQGGLVNSPLHF TGTGCCAGCAGTGCCCAGGGGGGACTTGTAAATTCACCCCTCCACTTT TRBV2 few TRBD1 TRBJ1-6
CASSYGLSTEAFF TGTGCCAGCAGTTATGGGCTTAGCACTGAAGCTTTCTTT TRBV6-5 - - TRBJ1-1
CASSPTSGGVRETQYF TGTGCCAGCTCACCGACTAGCGGGGGTGTTCGAGAGACCCAGTACTTC TRBV18 - TRBD2 TRBJ2-5
CASMTGRNTGELFF TGCGCCAGCATGACAGGGCGAAACACCGGGGAGCTGTTTTTT TRBV10-2 - TRBD1 TRBJ2-2
CASSGGGVQETQYF TGTGCCAGCAGTGGCGGAGGGGTCCAAGAGACCCAGTACTTC TRBV9 - - TRBJ2-5
CASSLERIPGGYTF TGCGCCAGCAGCTTGGAAAGAATCCCCGGGGGCTACACCTTC TRBV5-1 - - TRBJ1-2
CASLSPQRDTQYF TGTGCCAGTTTATCCCCTCAACGGGATACGCAGTATTTT TRBV6-5 few - TRBJ2-3
CASSFPSGTSNEKLFF TGTGCCAGCAGCTTTCCCTCCGGGACTTCTAATGAAAAACTGTTTTTT TRBV7-9 - - TRBJ1-4
CASSLSTSTYGYTF TGTGCCAGCAGTTTATCAACAAGTACCTATGGCTACACCTTC TRBV28 - - TRBJ1-2
CASCTGIGYGYTF TGTGCCAGCTGCACAGGCATTGGCTATGGCTACACCTTC TRBV28 once - TRBJ1-2
CASSIDQDMTNTEAFF TGTGCCAGTAGTATAGACCAGGACATGACGAACACTGAAGCTTTCTTT TRBV19 - - TRBJ1-1
CASSPLTPDTQYF TGTGCCAGTAGTCCCCTAACTCCAGATACGCAGTATTTT TRBV19 - - TRBJ2-3
CASSKAGTGLLFF TGTGCCAGCAGTAAAGCCGGGACAGGGTTGCTGTTTTTT TRBV6-4 - TRBD1 TRBJ1-4
CASSLRGGGNQPQHF TGTGCCAGCAGCTTGCGGGGGGGAGGCAATCAGCCCCAGCATTTT TRBV5-8 - - TRBJ1-5
CASSSNSGGNTGELFF TGTGCCAGCAGCTCTAATAGCGGGGGAAACACCGGGGAGCTGTTTTTT TRBV7-9 - TRBD2 TRBJ2-2
CASSPGGRTEAFF TGTGCCAGCTCACCAGGCGGGAGAACTGAAGCTTTCTTT TRBV18 few - TRBJ1-1
CASSLQGGENTIYF TGTGCCAGCAGCCTCCAGGGAGGGGAAAACACCATATATTTT TRBV9 - - TRBJ1-3
CASSSGLAGGGETQYF TGTGCCAGCAGTTCAGGACTAGCTGGGGGAGGGGAGACCCAGTACTTC TRBV27 - TRBD2 TRBJ2-5
CASSPAGGNQPQHF TGTGCCAGCAGCCCAGCGGGGGGCAATCAGCCCCAGCATTTT TRBV7-2 - - TRBJ1-5
CASSMILAGPYEQYF TGTGCCAGTAGTATGATACTAGCCGGACCCTACGAGCAGTACTTC TRBV19 - - TRBJ2-7
CASSFEQPYEQYF TGTGCCAGCAGTTTCGAACAGCCATACGAGCAGTACTTC TRBV28 - - TRBJ2-7
CASSPGQGASIQYF TGTGCCAGCAGTCCTGGACAGGGGGCATCCATTCAGTACTTC TRBV6-5 - TRBD1 TRBJ2-4
CASSGTTGFGEQYF TGCGCCAGCAGCGGAACGACAGGGTTCGGCGAGCAGTACTTC TRBV5-1 few TRBD1 TRBJ2-7
CSVLDHSGGKYTEAFF TGCAGCGTCCTCGACCACAGCGGGGGGAAATACACTGAAGCTTTCTTT TRBV29-1 - - TRBJ1-1
CASSLQGGNTIYF TGTGCCAGCAGCTTGCAGGGGGGAAACACCATATATTTT TRBV7-3 - - TRBJ1-3
CASSYQIGSEKLFF TGTGCCAGCAGTTACCAGATCGGGAGCGAAAAACTGTTTTTT TRBV6-5 - - TRBJ1-4
CASRSGTVAYEQYF TGTGCCAGCAGATCCGGGACAGTAGCCTACGAGCAGTACTTC TRBV5-6 - TRBD1 TRBJ2-7
CASSRERGGAFF TGTGCCAGCAGCCGGGAGCGGGGAGGCGCTTTCTTT TRBV7-8 few - TRBJ1-1
CASIKGAGYSNQPQHF TGTGCCAGTATTAAGGGGGCGGGGTATAGCAATCAGCCCCAGCATTTT TRBV19 - TRBD1 TRBJ1-5
CASSVAGAGGLETQYF TGTGCCAGCAGCGTAGCGGGAGCGGGGGGATTGGAGACCCAGTACTTC TRBV9 - TRBD2 TRBJ2-5
CASSLDYYEQYF TGTGCCAGCAGCTTAGACTACTACGAGCAGTACTTC TRBV7-2 - - TRBJ2-7
CASSVELRLSSYNEQFF TGTGCCAGCAGCGTAGAGTTGCGCCTGAGCTCCTACAATGAGCAGTTCTTC TRBV9 - - TRBJ2-1
CAISGQGADTQYF TGTGCCATCAGTGGACAGGGGGCAGATACGCAGTATTTT TRBV10-3 - TRBD1 TRBJ2-3
CASSLIGTPGLNQPQHF TGTGCCAGTAGTCTTATAGGGACACCGGGTCTCAATCAGCCCCAGCATTTT TRBV19 - - TRBJ1-5
CATSREQTNYGYTF TGTGCCACCAGCCGAGAACAGACTAACTATGGCTACACCTTC TRBV15 - - TRBJ1-2
CASSLDVGGYEQYF TGCGCCAGCAGCTTGGACGTAGGGGGCTACGAGCAGTACTTC TRBV5-1 - - TRBJ2-7
CASSADRPTDTQYF TGTGCCAGCAGTGCCGACAGGCCCACAGATACGCAGTATTTT TRBV6-1 few - TRBJ2-3
CASSLGENTGELFF TGTGCCAGCAGCTTAGGCGAGAACACCGGGGAGCTGTTTTTT TRBV7-8 - - TRBJ2-2
CSARVPAGTVNTEAFF TGCAGCGCTAGGGTTCCTGCCGGGACAGTAAACACTGAAGCTTTCTTT TRBV29-1 few TRBD1 TRBJ1-1
CASSLPGLAGSTDTQYF TGTGCCAGCAGCCTACCAGGACTAGCGGGGAGCACAGATACGCAGTATTTT TRBV5-4 - TRBD2 TRBJ2-3
CASSSFNRARTEAFF TGCGCCAGCAGCTCGTTTAACAGGGCCCGCACTGAAGCTTTCTTT TRBV5-1 - - TRBJ1-1
CASSLGQGGYEQYF TGTGCCAGCAGCTTAGGACAGGGTGGTTACGAGCAGTACTTC TRBV7-8 - TRBD1 TRBJ2-7
CASSQDGGGAGGELFF TGCGCCAGCAGCCAAGATGGTGGGGGCGCGGGTGGGGAGCTGTTTTTT TRBV4-1 - - TRBJ2-2
CASSKGQGNEKLFF TGTGCCAGCAGTAAGGGACAGGGGAATGAAAAACTGTTTTTT TRBV28 few TRBD1 TRBJ1-4
CASSSGMLTDTQYF TGTGCCAGCAGCTCCGGGATGCTCACAGATACGCAGTATTTT TRBV6-5 - - TRBJ2-3
CATSRIGTGNTGELFF TGTGCCACCAGCAGGATTGGGACAGGGAACACCGGGGAGCTGTTTTTT TRBV15 - TRBD1 TRBJ2-2
CASRAQGSSYEQYF TGTGCCAGCAGGGCTCAGGGAAGCTCCTACGAGCAGTACTTC TRBV2 - - TRBJ2-7
CASSPGVGGNIQYF TGCGCCAGCAGCCCGGGGGTGGGAGGGAACATTCAGTACTTC TRBV5-1 few TRBD2 TRBJ2-4
CASSLALSRSGNTIYF TGCGCCAGCAGCTTGGCTCTGTCCAGATCTGGAAACACCATATATTTT TRBV5-1 - - TRBJ1-3
CASRGTAANEKLFF TGTGCCAGCAGAGGGACAGCAGCTAATGAAAAACTGTTTTTT TRBV2 - TRBD1 TRBJ1-4
CASSPITRRGGTEQYF TGTGCCAGCAGTCCCATTACTCGGCGGGGAGGGACCGAGCAGTACTTC TRBV27 - TRBD2 TRBJ2-7
CASGRVQENGYTF TGTGCCAGCGGTCGGGTCCAAGAAAATGGCTACACCTTC TRBV6-1 - - TRBJ1-2
CASSLGDAWGEQYF TGCGCCAGCAGCTTGGGGGACGCCTGGGGGGAGCAGTACTTC TRBV5-1 - - TRBJ2-5
CAWSAQRSGDYGYTF TGTGCCTGGAGTGCACAGCGGTCGGGGGACTATGGCTACACCTTC TRBV30 - - TRBJ1-2
CASSLRSGGSTDTQYF TGTGCCAGCAGCTTACGAAGCGGGGGGAGCACAGATACGCAGTATTTT TRBV13 - TRBD2 TRBJ2-3
CASTEGTGTGGGRAEAFF TGTGCCAGCACCGAGGGAACCGGGACAGGGGGCGGAAGGGCTGAAGCTTTCTTT TRBV7-8 - TRBD1 TRBJ1-1
CASSVTASSGNTIYF TGCGCCAGCAGCGTTACCGCTAGCTCTGGAAACACCATATATTTT TRBV5-1 - - TRBJ1-3
CASSRGGQFSGNTIYF TGTGCCAGCAGTAGAGGAGGACAGTTCTCTGGAAACACCATATATTTT TRBV28 - - TRBJ1-3
CASSGMTGSYEQYF TGTGCCAGCAGTGGAATGACAGGGTCCTACGAGCAGTACTTC TRBV2 - TRBD1 TRBJ2-7
CASSLGGVNEQFF TGTGCCAGCAGCTTAGGGGGGGTCAATGAGCAGTTCTTC TRBV11-2 - - TRBJ2-1